The sequence of this T cell receptor (beta chain) was determined in a study of blood T cell repertoires in COVID-19. Study details: Both acute and convalescent COVID-19 samples were obtained from the United States, Italy and Spain.

With 6 bases clipped from V and 5 bases from J, the junction kept 7 bases outside the gene matches. Germline CDR1 reads MNHEY; CDR2 reads SMNVEV (reference sequence). The CDR3 consists of 14 residues. While infection was still active, Seattle patients were enrolled and then followed longitudinally. Authors' analysis steps: By means of reference gene primer amplification, nucleated cell counts were estimated. The assay was immunoSEQ multiplex PCR, and TCRdb's table has in-frame clones only and misses some. V and J calls plus clone size are reproduced from that table; the DNA served to infer D and trimming. The table has 400,000 to 450,000 clones, about nine tenths seen once. In regard to this clone: This sample includes further DNA sequences coding for the same CDR3.

The sequenced material came from peripheral blood. This TCR was recovered from a woman in her 50s with COVID-19, enrolled during active disease. The chain has TRBV27 and TRBJ1-1; 9 nucleotides line up with TRBD1. CDR3 coding DNA: TGTGCCAGCAGCCACAGGGGGCGGGGGACTGAAGCTTTCTTT. It specifies CASSHRGRGTEAFF.